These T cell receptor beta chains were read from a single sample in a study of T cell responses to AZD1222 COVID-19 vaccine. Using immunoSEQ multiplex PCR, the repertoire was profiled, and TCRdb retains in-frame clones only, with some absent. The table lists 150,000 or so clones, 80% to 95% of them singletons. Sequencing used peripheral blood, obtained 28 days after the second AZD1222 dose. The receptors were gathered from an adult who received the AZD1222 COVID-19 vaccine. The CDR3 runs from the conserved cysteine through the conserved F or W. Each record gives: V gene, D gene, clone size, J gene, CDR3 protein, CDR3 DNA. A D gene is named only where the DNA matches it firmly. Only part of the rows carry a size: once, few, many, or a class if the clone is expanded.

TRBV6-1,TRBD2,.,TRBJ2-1,CASSGVAGDSDNEQFF,TGTGCCAGCAGTGGAGTAGCGGGAGATTCGGACAATGAGCAGTTCTTC
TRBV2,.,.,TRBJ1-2,CASRAQDGYTF,TGTGCCAGCAGAGCGCAGGATGGCTACACCTTC
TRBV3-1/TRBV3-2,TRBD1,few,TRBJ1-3,CASSHPAGGSGNTIYF,TGTGCCAGCAGCCACCCAGCAGGGGGCTCTGGAAACACCATATATTTT
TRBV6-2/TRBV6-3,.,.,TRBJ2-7,CASSSRQTGYYEQYF,TGTGCCAGCAGTTCTCGTCAGACTGGCTACTACGAGCAGTACTTC
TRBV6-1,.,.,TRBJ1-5,CASSDGPGKMQPQHF,TGTGCCAGCAGTGATGGGCCCGGAAAGATGCAGCCCCAGCATTTT
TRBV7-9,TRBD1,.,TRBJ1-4,CASSRITGGVEKLFF,TGTGCCAGCAGCCGTATTACAGGGGGCGTTGAAAAACTGTTTTTT
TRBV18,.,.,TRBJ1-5,CASSPSEKRPQHF,TGTGCCAGCTCACCCTCTGAGAAACGGCCCCAGCATTTT
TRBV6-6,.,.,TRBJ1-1,CASTLWIRENTEAFF,TGTGCCAGCACCCTATGGATCAGGGAGAACACTGAAGCTTTCTTT
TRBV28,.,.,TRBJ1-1,CASTRQKMNTEAFF,TGTGCCAGCACCCGACAGAAAATGAACACTGAAGCTTTCTTT
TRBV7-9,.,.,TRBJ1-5,CASSFDMGNQPQHF,TGTGCCAGCAGCTTTGACATGGGCAATCAGCCCCAGCATTTT
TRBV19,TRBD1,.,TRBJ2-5,CASSTGTGSETQYF,TGTGCCAGTAGTACCGGGACAGGGTCGGAGACCCAGTACTTC
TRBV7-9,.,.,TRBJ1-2,CASSLAAGRGYTF,TGTGCCAGCAGCTTAGCGGCCGGTCGTGGCTACACCTTC
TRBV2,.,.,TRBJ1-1,CASTSVWPEAFF,TGTGCCAGCACCAGCGTCTGGCCTGAAGCTTTCTTT
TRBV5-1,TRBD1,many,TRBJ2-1,CASSLGQGAFNEQFF,TGCGCCAGCAGCTTGGGGCAGGGGGCGTTCAATGAGCAGTTCTTC
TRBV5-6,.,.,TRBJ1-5,CASSLNRDQPQHF,TGTGCCAGCAGCTTGAACAGGGATCAGCCCCAGCATTTT
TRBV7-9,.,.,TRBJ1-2,CASSLGVHYGYTF,TGTGCCAGCAGCTTAGGGGTACACTATGGCTACACCTTC
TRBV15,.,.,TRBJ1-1,CATSRSHTEAFF,TGTGCCACCAGCAGATCACACACTGAAGCTTTCTTT
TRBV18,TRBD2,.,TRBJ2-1,CASSPPLGTSPEREQFF,TGTGCCAGCTCACCACCCCTCGGGACTAGCCCCGAGCGGGAGCAGTTCTTC
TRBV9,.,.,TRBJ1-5,CASSFSGRQPQHF,TGTGCCAGCAGCTTCTCAGGCAGGCAGCCCCAGCATTTT
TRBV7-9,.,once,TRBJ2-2,CASSLGASVPGELFF,TGTGCCAGCAGCCTTGGGGCTAGCGTGCCCGGGGAGCTGTTTTTT
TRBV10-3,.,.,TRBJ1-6,CAISESRGWANSPLHF,TGTGCCATCAGTGAGTCCCGAGGTTGGGCTAATTCACCCCTCCACTTT
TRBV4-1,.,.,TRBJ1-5,CASSQKAGTSDQPQHF,TGCGCCAGCAGCCAAAAAGCCGGGACGTCCGATCAGCCCCAGCATTTT
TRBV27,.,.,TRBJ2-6,CASSFAGANVLTF,TGTGCCAGCAGTTTCGCTGGGGCCAACGTCCTGACTTTC
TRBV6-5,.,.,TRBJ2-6,CASRYSGANVLTF,TGTGCCAGCAGATACTCTGGGGCCAACGTCCTGACTTTC
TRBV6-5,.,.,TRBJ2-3,CASSRDGGTDTQYF,TGTGCCAGCAGTAGGGACGGCGGTACAGATACGCAGTATTTT
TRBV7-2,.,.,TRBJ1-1,CASSLDGWECEAFF,TGTGCCAGCAGCTTAGATGGGTGGGAGTGTGAAGCTTTCTTT
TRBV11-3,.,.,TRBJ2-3,CASSRDLADTQYF,TGTGCCAGCAGTCGGGACTTGGCGGATACGCAGTATTTT
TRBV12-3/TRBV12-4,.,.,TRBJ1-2,CASSLARLSGYTF,TGTGCCAGCAGTTTAGCACGGTTAAGCGGCTACACCTTC
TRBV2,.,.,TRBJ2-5,CASNIDQQETQYF,TGTGCCAGCAACATCGATCAGCAAGAGACCCAGTACTTC
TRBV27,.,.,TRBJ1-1,CASRGTGTTEAFF,TGTGCCAGCAGAGGAACAGGGACCACTGAAGCTTTCTTT
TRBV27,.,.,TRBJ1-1,CASSWGENTEAFF,TGTGCCAGCAGTTGGGGGGAGAACACTGAAGCTTTCTTT
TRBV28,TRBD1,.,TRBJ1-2,CASSFHPGTGFYGYTF,TGTGCCAGCAGTTTCCACCCCGGGACAGGGTTCTATGGCTACACCTTC
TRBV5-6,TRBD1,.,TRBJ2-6,CASSSPGQLSGANVLTF,TGTGCCAGCAGCTCCCCGGGACAGCTTAGCGGGGCCAACGTCCTGACTTTC
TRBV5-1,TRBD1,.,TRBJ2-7,CASSLGQGSEQYF,TGCGCCAGCAGCTTAGGACAGGGTTCCGAGCAGTACTTC
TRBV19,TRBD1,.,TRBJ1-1,CASSNGQGAVNTEAFF,TGTGCCAGTAGTAACGGACAGGGGGCGGTGAACACTGAAGCTTTCTTT
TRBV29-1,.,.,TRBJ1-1,CSVEGTATTEAFF,TGCAGCGTTGAAGGAACAGCCACCACTGAAGCTTTCTTT
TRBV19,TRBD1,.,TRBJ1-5,CASRDRGTLYSNQPQHF,TGTGCCAGTAGGGACAGGGGGACCCTTTATAGCAATCAGCCCCAGCATTTT
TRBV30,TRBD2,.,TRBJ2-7,CALLLAGALYF,TGTGCCTTACTACTAGCGGGGGCCCTGTACTTC
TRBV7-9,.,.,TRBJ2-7,CASSPGHFYEQYF,TGTGCCAGCAGCCCGGGACACTTCTACGAGCAGTACTTC
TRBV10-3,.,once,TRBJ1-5,CAISEQNQPQHF,TGTGCCATCAGTGAACAGAATCAGCCCCAGCATTTT
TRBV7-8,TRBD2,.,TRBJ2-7,CASSRGTSGYSSYEQYF,TGTGCCAGCAGCCGAGGCACTAGCGGTTATAGCTCCTACGAGCAGTACTTC
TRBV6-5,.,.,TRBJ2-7,CASSYSSSYEQYF,TGTGCCAGCAGTTACTCTTCCTCCTACGAGCAGTACTTC
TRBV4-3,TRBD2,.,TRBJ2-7,CASKTQRGSYEQYF,TGCGCCAGCAAAACCCAGCGGGGATCCTACGAGCAGTACTTC
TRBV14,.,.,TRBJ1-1,CASSIIHGGSTEAFF,TGTGCCAGCAGCATAATCCACGGGGGGAGCACTGAAGCTTTCTTT
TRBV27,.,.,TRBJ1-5,CASSLSAYSNQPQHF,TGTGCCAGCAGTTTATCCGCGTATAGCAATCAGCCCCAGCATTTT
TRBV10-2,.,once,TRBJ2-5,CASSRGRVLETQYF,TGCGCCAGCAGTAGGGGCAGGGTGTTGGAGACCCAGTACTTC
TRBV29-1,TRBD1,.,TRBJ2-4,CSVTSGTEINIQYF,TGCAGCGTTACCTCCGGGACAGAGATTAACATTCAGTACTTC
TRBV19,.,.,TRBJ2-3,CATTPERLGVGQYF,TGTGCCACCACTCCCGAGCGGCTAGGCGTAGGGCAGTATTTT
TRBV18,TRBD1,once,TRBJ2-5,CASSGPGQDQETQYF,TGTGCCAGCTCAGGACCGGGACAGGACCAAGAGACCCAGTACTTC
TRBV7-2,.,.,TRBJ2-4,CASSLSAGEGQNIQYF,TGTGCCAGCAGCTTGTCGGCAGGGGAAGGTCAAAACATTCAGTACTTC
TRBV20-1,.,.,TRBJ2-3,CSRGGTDTQYF,TGCAGCCGAGGAGGCACAGATACGCAGTATTTT
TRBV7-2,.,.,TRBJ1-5,CASSLAGAMNQPQHF,TGTGCCAGCAGCTTAGCAGGGGCGATGAATCAGCCCCAGCATTTT
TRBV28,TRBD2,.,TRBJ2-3,CASSLNSGSGFGTDTQYF,TGTGCCAGCAGTTTAAATAGCGGGAGTGGCTTTGGCACAGATACGCAGTATTTT
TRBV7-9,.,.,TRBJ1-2,CASSRPIKEDGYTF,TGTGCCAGCAGCCGCCCGATAAAAGAGGATGGCTACACCTTC
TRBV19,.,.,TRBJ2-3,CASSKSTNPDTQYF,TGTGCCAGTAGTAAATCTACCAACCCAGATACGCAGTATTTT